This T cell receptor (beta chain) was retrieved from a study of siplizumab effects on memory and regulatory T cells. The table came from immunoSEQ multiplex PCR; TCRdb's copy has only in-frame clones and leaves some out. Of roughly 70,000 clones listed, roughly 93% were seen once; the top ten hold 5%. Study-wide results and limits: Unstimulated subsets were the mapping target of only a minor fraction of alloreactive clones. Whether the proliferating Tregs (from siplizumab cultures) were suppressive was not confirmed.

In regard to this clone: No antigen is known for it.

This CDR3 region has 16 residues. Per germline, CDR1 SGHKS and CDR2 YYEKEE (reference sequence). The trim removed 0 bases at V and 1 base at J, leaving 5 bases unmatched. This TCR derives from a human donor in good health. The gene calls are TRBV5-5 and TRBJ2-5; 8 nucleotides match TRBD2. Sequenced: CD8+ T cells sorted from blood. As DNA, the CDR3 is TGTGCCAGCAGCTTGGAGGCGGGGGGCTCCCAAGAGACCCAGTACTTC. Residues: CASSLEAGGSQETQYF. Full variable domain (rest looked up from reference TRBV5-5 and TRBJ2-5): DAGVTQSPTHLIKTRGQQVTLRCSPISGHKSVSWYQQVLGQGPQFIFQYYEKEERGRGNFPDRFSARQFPNYSSELNVNALLLGDSALYLCASSLEAGGSQETQYFGPGTRLLVL.